Below, one T cell receptor (beta chain) is given with its context. Clones were read by immunoSEQ multiplex PCR, and TCRdb kept only the in-frame ones, dropping some. The data show approximately 110,000 clones, about 90% seen once. This record belongs to a study of T cells after somatic rescue of genetic block. There are 13 residues in the CDR3. Trimming stripped 4 bases from V and 5 bases from J, with 11 bases between. Per germline, CDR1 MGHRA and CDR2 YSYEKL. Sequenced sample: peripheral blood mononuclear cells (PBMCs). The chain couples TRBV4-1 to TRBJ2-5; D is unclear. The TCR sequence derives from a woman aged 18-29 years. CDR3 residues: CASSPSDPETQYF. The CDR3 coding sequence is TGCGCCAGCAGCCCTTCCGACCCGGAGACCCAGTACTTC.